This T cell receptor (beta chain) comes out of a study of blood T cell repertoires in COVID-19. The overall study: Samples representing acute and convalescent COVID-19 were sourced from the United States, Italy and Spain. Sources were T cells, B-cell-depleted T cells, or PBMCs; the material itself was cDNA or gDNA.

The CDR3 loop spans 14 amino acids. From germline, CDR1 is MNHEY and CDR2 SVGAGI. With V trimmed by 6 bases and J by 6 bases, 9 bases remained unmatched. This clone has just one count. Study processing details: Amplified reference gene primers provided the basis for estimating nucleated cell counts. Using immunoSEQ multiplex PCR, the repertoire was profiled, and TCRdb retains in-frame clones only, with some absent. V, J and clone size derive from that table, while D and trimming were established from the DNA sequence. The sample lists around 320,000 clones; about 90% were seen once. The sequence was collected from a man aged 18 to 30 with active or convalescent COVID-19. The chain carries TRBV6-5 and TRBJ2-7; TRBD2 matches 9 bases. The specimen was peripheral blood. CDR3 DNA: TGTGCCAGCAGAATAGCGGGAGCGGTACGCGAGCAGTACTTC. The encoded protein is CASRIAGAVREQYF.